This TCR beta chain was profiled in a study of OX40 agonist ivuxolimab in advanced cancers. For the study at large: Patients in dose escalation had liver, melanoma, kidney or head and neck cancers. Study-level findings and limits: Clonal expansion from baseline to week 6 occurred in both CD4+ and CD8+ T cells.

The V and J ends lost 5 bases and 6 bases, in that order; junction bases with no gene match: 7. The germline V gene has CDR1 PRHDT and CDR2 FYEKMQ (reference sequence). The CDR3 consists of 15 residues. This clone was recorded a few times. Its antigen remains unidentified. Libraries were prepared by immunoSEQ multiplex PCR; TCRdb keeps only in-frame clonotypes and omits some of them. Of about 49,000 clones in the sample, around 86% are singletons; the top ten hold approximately 6.6%. Any history of autoimmune disease or systemic immunosuppression disqualified patients. The receptor was isolated from an adult with an advanced solid tumor such as melanoma, head and neck, liver or kidney cancer. The sequencing used CD4+ or CD8+ T cells sorted from blood, collected in a trial of the OX40 agonist ivuxolimab. The chain couples TRBV13 to TRBJ2-1; TRBD2 agrees at 10 bases. CDR3 DNA sequence: TGTGCCAGCAGCAGAGGACTAGCGGAAGGCAATGAGCAGTTCTTC. It translates to CASSRGLAEGNEQFF.